This TCR beta chain appears in the sequencing data of a study of cytomegalovirus exposure and HLA in healthy donors. Study results and limitations: A later analysis reportedly identified an Asian-associated ancestry cluster as carrying fewer N-insertions than the approximately 710-donor mean. Beyond CMV serostatus, there was no information to go on about immune exposure. Overall, approximately 150 TCR beta chains were annotated as cytomegalovirus-associated.

The PCR was carried out with 60 Vbeta primers and 13 Jbeta primers. Measured with immunoSEQ multiplex PCR; TCRdb has only the in-frame clones, and not every one. This sample contains over 65,000 clones. CDR3 length: 15 residues. J gave up 5 bases and V 6 bases, and 3 bases lay outside the gene matches. The germline V gene has CDR1 SNHLY and CDR2 FYNNEI. In regard to this clone: Its antigen is as yet unknown.

The receptor's source is a man aged 25-45 years in good health and CMV-seronegative. Sequencing was done on a sample of PBMCs. The J gene is TRBJ2-2, the V gene TRBV2; 13 nucleotides line up with TRBD2. CDR3 sequence (DNA): TGTGCCAGCAGGGGGGGACTAGCGGGGACCGGGGAGCTGTTTTTT. Its protein is CASRGGLAGTGELFF.